This T cell receptor beta chain was identified during a study of OX40 agonist ivuxolimab in advanced cancers. The protocol was immunoSEQ multiplex PCR, while the TCRdb copy is restricted to in-frame clones and leaves out a portion. This sample carries about 64,000 clones, roughly 80% of them seen once, and the ten largest clones take roughly 2.3%. Trimming cost V 0 bases and J 4 bases, with 8 bases left between them. Germline V gene data show CDR1 as LGHNA and CDR2 as YNFKEQ. The CDR3 totals 14 residues. The clonotype was recovered from an adult with an advanced solid tumor such as melanoma, head and neck, liver or kidney cancer. This chain connects TRBV4-2 to TRBJ2-3, with D hard to call. Sequenced material: CD4+ or CD8+ T cells sorted from blood, taken in a trial of the OX40 agonist ivuxolimab. This chain's CDR3 is CASSQETPPDTQYF. The CDR3 nucleotides read TGTGCCAGCAGCCAAGAGACGCCGCCAGATACGCAGTATTTT.